This passage covers 23 T cell receptor beta chains from one sample sequenced in a study of T cell responses to AZD1222 COVID-19 vaccine. The method was immunoSEQ multiplex PCR; TCRdb's version includes in-frame clones alone and lacks a portion of them. The sample holds 95,000 to 110,000 clones, around nine tenths seen once. Sequencing used peripheral blood, obtained 28 days after the second dose of the MenACWY control vaccine. Every receptor here comes from an adult who received the MenACWY meningococcal vaccine as a control.

This sequence joins TRBV5-1 and TRBJ2-3, with 11 positions matching TRBD2. Trimming cost V 2 bases and J 0 bases; bases outside gene matches: 14. CDR3 length equals 20 residues. Germline loops: CDR1 SGHRS, CDR2 YFSETQ. The CDR3 nucleotides are TGCGCCAGCAGCTTCCGACCATTATCCGGGACTAGCGGCAGCACAGATACGCAGTATTTT. It is translated as CASSFRPLSGTSGSTDTQYF.

The rearrangement uses TRBV4-1 and TRBJ2-7; 11 bases map to TRBD1. The germline CDR1 and CDR2 sequences are MGHRA and YSYEKL. The CDR3 is made up of 14 amino acids. V was clipped by 5 bases and J by 4 bases; unmatched bases: 4. The CDR3 DNA reads TGCGCCAGCAGCGGACAGGGGGCATCGTACGAGCAGTACTTC. Residues: CASSGQGASYEQYF.

This chain connects TRBV19 to TRBJ2-2, with D maybe TRBD1 (6 bases). CDR3 size: 15 residues. V lost 7 bases and J lost 6, with 18 bases in between. Germline assignment: CDR1 LNHDA and CDR2 SQIVND (reference sequence). The CDR3 loop is CASKGNRALSGELFF. The CDR3 DNA sequence: TGTGCCAGTAAGGGGAACAGGGCGTTGTCCGGGGAGCTGTTTTTT.

The chain is built from TRBV30 and TRBJ1-1, with TRBD1 as a possible D gene (6 bases). CDR1 and CDR2 from the germline V gene are GTSNPN and SVGIG (reference sequence). V was pared by 0 bases and J by 1 base, with 12 bases between. The CDR3 extends over 15 amino acids. Written as DNA, the CDR3 is TGTGCCTGGAGTGTACCCCGACAGGCGAACACTGAAGCTTTCTTT. It specifies CAWSVPRQANTEAFF.

The chain couples TRBV5-1 to TRBJ1-1; TRBD1 agrees at 8 bases. The CDR3 loop spans 16 amino acids. Germline V gives CDR1 SGHRS, CDR2 YFSETQ. The junction had 7 bases not matched to a gene; V was cut back by 3 bases and J by 0 bases. CDR3 DNA sequence: TGCGCCAGCAGCTGGCCCCGGACAGGGATGAACACTGAAGCTTTCTTT. As protein: CASSWPRTGMNTEAFF.

The V and J genes are TRBV11-2 and TRBJ1-2; the D gene is possibly TRBD1 (5 bases). CDR3 length equals 13 residues. The V gene lost 5 bases and the J gene lost 4 bases, with 11 bases spanning the gap. Germline V CDR1 and CDR2: SGHAT, FQNNGV. CDR3 region: CASSLGGTYGYTF. The CDR3 coding sequence is TGTGCCAGCAGCCTCGGTGGGACCTATGGCTACACCTTC.

The chain has TRBV6-1 and TRBJ2-7, with 9 positions matching TRBD1. This CDR3 region has 15 residues. The germline CDR1 and CDR2 sequences are MNHNS and SASEGT. V shed 3 bases and J 8 bases; nucleotides not matched to a gene: 11. The DNA for the CDR3 is TGTGCCAGCAGTGATGGGGGGACAGGGAATACGAAGCAGTACTTC. Its protein product is CASSDGGTGNTKQYF.

This clone was counted only a few times. This chain uses TRBV4-1 with TRBJ2-7, with TRBD2 identical over 9 bases. In germline, CDR1 is MGHRA, CDR2 YSYEKL. The CDR3 consists of 16 residues. The V and J ends lost 2 bases and 3 bases, in that order; junction bases with no gene match: 8. The DNA of the CDR3 is TGCGCCAGCAGCCAAACCTCTAGCGGGACAATCTACGAGCAGTACTTC. Translation gives CASSQTSSGTIYEQYF.

V is TRBV9 and J is TRBJ1-2, with 10 bases fitting TRBD1. The CDR3 contains 17 residues. The germline gives CDR1 SGDLS, CDR2 YYNGEE. V shed 0 bases, J shed 5 bases, and the junction held 10 bases outside the gene matches. CDR3 region: CASSVGRTGGTYYGYTF. The CDR3 nucleotides are TGTGCCAGCAGCGTAGGGAGGACAGGGGGAACTTATTATGGCTACACCTTC.

The chain is built from TRBV9 and TRBJ1-6; D call uncertain. V was trimmed by 0 bases and J by 11 bases, leaving 15 bases between them. The CDR3 totals 15 residues. Germline V gives CDR1 SGDLS, CDR2 YYNGEE. The CDR3 DNA sequence: TGTGCCAGCAGCGTAGGCCGCTCATCGGCCACACCCCTCCACTTT. Amino acid sequence: CASSVGRSSATPLHF.

The rearrangement links TRBV14 to TRBJ2-2; no reliable D call. Between the trimmed V and J ends, which lost 0 bases and 7 bases, there was a span of 6 bases. CDR1 is SGHDN, CDR2 FVKESK, per germline. This CDR3 is 13 amino acids long. CDR3 amino acids: CASSQDNIGELFF. The CDR3 region has the DNA TGTGCCAGCAGCCAAGATAATATCGGGGAGCTGTTTTTT. Complete variable domain (other parts from reference TRBV14 and TRBJ2-2): EAGVTQFPSHSVIEKGQTVTLRCDPISGHDNLYWYRRVMGKEIKFLLHFVKESKQDESGMPNNRFLAERTGGTYSTLKVQPAELEDSGVYFCASSQDNIGELFFGEGSRLTVL.

Details on this clone: One end of the junction does not line up with germline, which may come from a read error. The chain couples TRBV4-1 to TRBJ2-1; D may be TRBD2 (7 bases). The CDR3 runs 16 residues. The germline CDR1 and CDR2 sequences are MGHRA and YSYEKL. The CDR3 loop is CARSRGAVGSYNEQFF. The CDR3 region has the DNA TGCGCCCGCAGCCGGGGGGCCGTGGGCTCCTACAATGAGCAGTTCTTC.

This chain's CDR3 is CASSQDRGLDEQYF. The CDR3 coding sequence is TGTGCCAGCAGCCAGGACAGGGGGCTGGACGAGCAGTACTTC. This rearrangement joins TRBV2 to TRBJ2-7; 11 bases line up with TRBD1. This CDR3 comprises 14 residues. Germline values: CDR1 SNHLY, CDR2 FYNNEI. Trimming removed 6 bases from V and 5 bases from J; junction bases left unmatched: 6.

The rearrangement uses TRBV4-1 and TRBJ2-7, with TRBD1 matching 8 bases. The V segment lost 0 bases and the J segment 1 base; nucleotides outside the gene matches: 11. The germline CDR1 and CDR2 sequences are MGHRA and YSYEKL. This CDR3 spans 18 amino acids. CDR3: CASSQEAGGRGESYEQYF. CDR3 sequence (DNA): TGCGCCAGCAGCCAAGAAGCAGGGGGCAGGGGGGAATCCTACGAGCAGTACTTC.

The CDR3: CASSQDWTGGALYSSYEQYF. CDR3 nucleotide sequence: TGCGCCAGCAGCCAAGATTGGACAGGGGGCGCCCTTTATAGCTCCTACGAGCAGTACTTC. V is TRBV4-3 and J is TRBJ2-7; 11 positions match TRBD1. Trimming took 0 bases from V and 0 from J; bases not matched to a gene: 13. Germline CDR1 and CDR2: LGHNA and YSLEER. This CDR3 has 20 residues.

V is TRBV7-8 and J is TRBJ1-2; 8 nucleotides match TRBD1. Germline lookup yields CDR1 SGHVS and CDR2 FQNEAQ. V lost 5 bases, J lost 3 bases, and 8 bases stayed unmatched. The CDR3 runs to 15 residues. CDR3 in amino acids: CASSPLGQEDYGYTF. The CDR3 nucleotides read TGTGCCAGCAGCCCCCTGGGACAGGAGGACTATGGCTACACCTTC. The whole variable domain, filled in from reference TRBV7-8 and TRBJ1-2, reads GAGVSQSPRYKVAKRGQDVALRCDPISGHVSLFWYQQALGQGPEFLTYFQNEAQLDKSGLPSDRFFAERPEGSVSTLKIQRTQQEDSAVYLCASSPLGQEDYGYTFGSGTRLTVV.

V gene TRBV24-1 combines with J gene TRBJ2-7; 7 nucleotides line up with TRBD1. The ends lost 3 bases at V and 2 bases at J; junction bases unmatched: 9. The CDR3 is 16 amino acids. The V gene's germline CDR1 is KGHDR and CDR2 SFDVKD. The CDR3 is CATSDQRTGRPYEQYF. CDR3 DNA: TGTGCCACCAGTGATCAACGGACAGGACGACCCTACGAGCAGTACTTC.

The rearrangement joins TRBV2 to TRBJ2-3; TRBD2 matches 14 bases. CDR3 length: 14 residues. Germline V gene lookup returns CDR1 SNHLY and CDR2 FYNNEI. Trimming took 11 bases from V and 4 from J; bases not matched to a gene: 5. The CDR3 spells CAQGTSGGSDTQYF. CDR3 DNA: TGTGCCCAAGGGACTAGCGGGGGTTCAGATACGCAGTATTTT.

This chain uses TRBV10-3 with TRBJ2-7; 12 positions match TRBD2. J gave up 4 bases and V 6 bases, and 4 bases lay outside the gene matches. The length of the CDR3 is 14 residues. Germline lookup yields CDR1 ENHRY and CDR2 SYGVKD. The CDR3 nucleotides read TGTGCCATCAGGACTAGCGGGGGAAAATACGAGCAGTACTTC. It translates to CAIRTSGGKYEQYF.

The chain employs TRBV7-8 and TRBJ2-3; 8 bases map to TRBD2. The CDR3 runs 15 residues. After removal of 10 bases from V and 0 bases from J, the junction contained 9 bases not matched to a gene. Germline assignment: CDR1 SGHVS and CDR2 FQNEAQ. CDR3 nucleotides: TGTGCCATCCTAATTCAGCGGGGGAGCACAGATACGCAGTATTTT. Residues: CAILIQRGSTDTQYF.

The J gene is TRBJ1-2, the V gene TRBV15, with 7 bases aligning to TRBD1. Germline assignment: CDR1 LNHNV and CDR2 YYDKDF (reference sequence). The V and J ends lost 0 bases and 4 bases, in that order; junction bases with no gene match: 8. The CDR3 consists of 16 residues. CDR3 nucleotide sequence: TGTGCCACCAGCAGAGATTTTGGGCAGGGGGTCTATGGCTACACCTTC. Residues: CATSRDFGQGVYGYTF. Based on the CDR3 plus reference TRBV15 and TRBJ1-2, the full variable domain is DAMVIQNPRYQVTQFGKPVTLSCSQTLNHNVMYWYQQKSSQAPKLLFHYYDKDFNNEADTPDNFQSRRPNTSFCFLDIRSPGLGDTAMYLCATSRDFGQGVYGYTFGSGTRLTVV.

The V gene is TRBV7-9, the J gene TRBJ1-6, with TRBD1 matching 8 bases. V shed 4 bases and J 11 bases; nucleotides not matched to a gene: 13. The CDR3 is 16 amino acids. Germline CDR1 and CDR2: SEHNR and FQNEAQ (reference sequence). The CDR3 DNA follows: TGTGCCAGCAGCTCGAGGCGGACAGGGTTTGGGGCACCCCTCCACTTT. Its protein product is CASSSRRTGFGAPLHF.

This chain connects TRBV27 to TRBJ1-2, with 7 bases that match TRBD1. Germline V gene lookup returns CDR1 MNHEY and CDR2 SMNVEV (reference sequence). CDR3 length equals 18 residues. The V segment lost 4 bases and the J segment 6 bases; nucleotides outside the gene matches: 20. This CDR3 reads CASSSIPRLDRAAHGYTF. In DNA, the CDR3 is TGTGCCAGCAGTTCCATCCCCCGGTTAGACAGGGCAGCGCATGGCTACACCTTC.